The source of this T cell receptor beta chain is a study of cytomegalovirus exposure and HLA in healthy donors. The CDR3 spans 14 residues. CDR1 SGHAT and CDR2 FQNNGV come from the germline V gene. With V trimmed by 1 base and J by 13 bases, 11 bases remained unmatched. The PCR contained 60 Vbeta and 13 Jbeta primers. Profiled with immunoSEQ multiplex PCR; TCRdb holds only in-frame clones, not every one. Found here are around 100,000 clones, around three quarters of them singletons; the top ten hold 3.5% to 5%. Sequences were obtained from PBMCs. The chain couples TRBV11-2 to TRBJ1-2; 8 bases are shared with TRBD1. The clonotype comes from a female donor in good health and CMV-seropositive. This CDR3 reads CASSLVGQVALSTF. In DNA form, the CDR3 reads TGTGCCAGCAGCTTAGTGGGACAGGTAGCGTTGAGCACCTTC.